These T cell receptor beta chains were read from a single sample in a study of cytomegalovirus exposure and HLA in healthy donors. TCRdb's copy holds only in-frame clones and misses some; the assay was immunoSEQ multiplex PCR. Altogether approximately 160,000 clones are present, about 71% being singletons, with the ten largest covering approximately 1.5%. The sequenced material came from PBMCs. These receptors were collected from a man in his forties or fifties in good health and CMV-seronegative. CDR3s include the opening cysteine and the closing phenylalanine or tryptophan. Fields, in order: J gene, V gene, D gene, clone size, CDR3 DNA, CDR3 protein. A D gene is named only where the DNA matches it firmly. Rows may omit the clone size; those that give it use once, few, many or a size class.

TRBJ2-6 TRBV5-4 . . TGTGCCAGCGCCCGGGGATCGTCTGGGGCCAACGTCCTGACTTTC CASARGSSGANVLTF
TRBJ1-5 TRBV6-5 TRBD1 few TGTGCCAGCAGTTACGACAGGGGAGACAATCAGCCCCAGCATTTT CASSYDRGDNQPQHF
TRBJ1-1 TRBV5-1 TRBD1 . TGCGCCAGCAGCCCGGGACAGGGTATTGATTTCTTT CASSPGQGIDFF
TRBJ2-2 TRBV9 . . TGTGCCAGCAGGCCCGGGGAGGTGAACACCGGGGAGCTGTTTTTT CASRPGEVNTGELFF
TRBJ1-2 TRBV29-1 . . TGCAGCGTTGAGGCGGGGTCTAACTATGGCTACACCTTC CSVEAGSNYGYTF
TRBJ1-2 TRBV18 TRBD1 few TGTGCCAGCTCACCCACGGACAGGGAGGACTATGGCTACACCTTC CASSPTDREDYGYTF
TRBJ2-3 TRBV5-1 . . TGCGCCAGCAGGGAAGGGGGAACAGATACGCAGTATTTT CASREGGTDTQYF
TRBJ2-7 TRBV6-5 . . TGTGCCAGCAGTTACGACCGCGGTTACGAGCAGTACTTC CASSYDRGYEQYF
TRBJ2-7 TRBV7-8 . . TGTGCCAGCAGCTTAGGGGGGACAAAAAGCGAGCAGTACTTC CASSLGGTKSEQYF
TRBJ1-5 TRBV5-5 . . TGTGCCAGCAGCTTGTTAGATCAGCCCCAGCATTTT CASSLLDQPQHF
TRBJ1-1 TRBV9 . . TGTGCCAGCAGCCCAGGGGCAGGGAACACTGAAGCTTTCTTT CASSPGAGNTEAFF
TRBJ1-6 TRBV6-1 . . TGTGCCAGCAGTGACGACCCGGGGAATTCACCCCTCCACTTT CASSDDPGNSPLHF
TRBJ2-5 TRBV11-2 TRBD2 . TGTGCCAGCAGCCGAGTCGGGGGGACCGCATTGCAGACCCAGTACTTC CASSRVGGTALQTQYF
TRBJ1-6 TRBV18 . . TGTGCCAGCTCACCACAGGGGCCTAGGGATTCACCCCTCCACTTT CASSPQGPRDSPLHF
TRBJ1-1 TRBV11-3 TRBD1 . TGTGCCAGCAGCTTAAACAGGGGAAATGGTGAAGCTTTCTTT CASSLNRGNGEAFF
TRBJ1-1 TRBV6-5 TRBD1 few TGTGCCAGCAGTCCCCTTACAGGGGCAGGTACTGAAGCTTTCTTT CASSPLTGAGTEAFF
TRBJ2-1 TRBV28 . . TGTGCCAGCAGTTTAATCTCTAGAAAGGAGGATGAGCAGTTCTTC CASSLISRKEDEQFF
TRBJ1-5 TRBV15 TRBD1 . TGTGCCACCCGCTTTGGGACAGGCTACAATCAGCCCCAGCATTTT CATRFGTGYNQPQHF
TRBJ2-5 TRBV7-2 . . TGTGCCAGCAGCTTAGCAGGACTCCAAGAGACCCAGTACTTC CASSLAGLQETQYF
TRBJ2-3 TRBV19 TRBD2 . TGTGCCAGTAGTATTGAGGCCTTACTAGCGGGGGGAAGCACAGATACGCAGTATTTT CASSIEALLAGGSTDTQYF
TRBJ1-2 TRBV5-1 TRBD1 . TGCGCCAGCAGTCCGACAGGGGAGTATGGCTACACCTTC CASSPTGEYGYTF
TRBJ1-4 TRBV11-2 . . TGTGCCAGCAGCATTAGCGGGGGGTCTAATGAAAAACTGTTTTTT CASSISGGSNEKLFF
TRBJ2-1 TRBV5-1 . . TGCGCCAGCAGCTCGACAAATCCGTCCTACAATGAGCAGTTCTTC CASSSTNPSYNEQFF
TRBJ2-3 TRBV28 TRBD1 . TGTGCCAGCAGTTTAGAAGGGGGCGTCGAGACAGATACGCAGTATTTT CASSLEGGVETDTQYF
TRBJ2-7 TRBV25-1 TRBD1 . TGTGCCAGCAGCCCGGGACAGGGGGCTTATTCCTACGAGCAGTACTTC CASSPGQGAYSYEQYF